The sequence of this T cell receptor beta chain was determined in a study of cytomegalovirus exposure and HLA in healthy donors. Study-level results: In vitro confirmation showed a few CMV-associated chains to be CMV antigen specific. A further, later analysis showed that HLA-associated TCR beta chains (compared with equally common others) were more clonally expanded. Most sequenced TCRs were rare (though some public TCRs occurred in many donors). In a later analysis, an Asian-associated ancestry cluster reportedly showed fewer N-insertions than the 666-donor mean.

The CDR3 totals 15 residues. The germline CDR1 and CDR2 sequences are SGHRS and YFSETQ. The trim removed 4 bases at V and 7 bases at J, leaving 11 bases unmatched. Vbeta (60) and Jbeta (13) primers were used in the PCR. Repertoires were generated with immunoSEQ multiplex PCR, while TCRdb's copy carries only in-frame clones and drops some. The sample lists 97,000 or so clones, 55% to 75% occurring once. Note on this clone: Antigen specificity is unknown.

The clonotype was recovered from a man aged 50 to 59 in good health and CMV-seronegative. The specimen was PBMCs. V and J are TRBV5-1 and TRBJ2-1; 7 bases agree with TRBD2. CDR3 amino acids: CASSNGVPGRNEQFF. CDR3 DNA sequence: TGCGCCAGCAGCAATGGAGTGCCCGGGAGGAATGAGCAGTTCTTC. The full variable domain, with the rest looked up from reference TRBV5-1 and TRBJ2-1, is KAGVTQTPRYLIKTRGQQVTLSCSPISGHRSVSWYQQTPGQGLQFLFEYFSETQRNKGNFPGRFSGRQFSNSRSEMNVSTLELGDSALYLCASSNGVPGRNEQFFGPGTRLTVL.